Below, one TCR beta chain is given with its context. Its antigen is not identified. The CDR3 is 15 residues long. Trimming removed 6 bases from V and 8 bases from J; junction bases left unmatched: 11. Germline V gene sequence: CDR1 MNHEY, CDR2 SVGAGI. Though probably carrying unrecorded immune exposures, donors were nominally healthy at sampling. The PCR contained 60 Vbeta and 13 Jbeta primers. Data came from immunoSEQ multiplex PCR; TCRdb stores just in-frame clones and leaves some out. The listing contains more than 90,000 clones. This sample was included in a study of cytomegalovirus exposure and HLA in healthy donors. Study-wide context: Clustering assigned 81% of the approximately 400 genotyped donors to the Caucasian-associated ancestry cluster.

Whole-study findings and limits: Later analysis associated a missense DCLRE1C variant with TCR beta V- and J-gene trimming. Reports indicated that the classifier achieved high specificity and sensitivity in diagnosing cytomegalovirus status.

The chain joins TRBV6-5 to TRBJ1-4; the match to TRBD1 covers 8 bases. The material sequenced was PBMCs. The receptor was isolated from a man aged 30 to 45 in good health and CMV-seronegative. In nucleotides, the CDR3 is TGTGCCAGCAGCCCCCGACAGGGGTATCGGGAAAAACTGTTTTTT. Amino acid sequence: CASSPRQGYREKLFF.